This T cell receptor beta chain originates from a study of T cell changes during pregnancy in multiple sclerosis. J gave up 3 bases and V 5 bases, and 7 bases lay outside the gene matches. This CDR3 is 15 amino acids long. CDR1 and CDR2 from the germline V gene are LNHDA and SQIVND (reference sequence). TCRdb keeps only in-frame clones here, not all; method: immunoSEQ multiplex PCR. Of around 53,000 clones in the sample, approximately 90% were seen once. This clone occurred once. J is TRBJ1-2 and V is TRBV19; 9 bases are a match to TRBD1. Material: CD4+ T cells from peripheral blood mononuclear cells, obtained after pregnancy. This sequence originates from a female donor with multiple sclerosis, enrolled in a pregnancy study. As DNA, the CDR3 is TGTGCCAGTAGTCGCACAGGGGGCATCCACTATGGCTACACCTTC. This gives the protein CASSRTGGIHYGYTF.